This T cell receptor beta chain was found in a study of T cells expressing NK-cell markers. Concerning this clonotype itself: The antigen is unknown.

Findings and limits, study-wide: The study found these clonotypes also leading the CD3+CD56-NKG2C+ fraction in a few donors. It remained uncertain whether the expanded NKG2C+ T cell clones were specific for HCMV antigens.

After re-calling the 5' RACE reads, TCRdb lists one entry per CDR3 protein, DNA absent. The listing contains around 280,000 distinct CDR3 sequences. Germline CDR1 reads SQVTM; CDR2 reads ANQGSEA. There are 11 residues in the CDR3. The clonotype was recovered from a young man in good health. Material for sequencing was blood T cells: a sorted CD56 or NKG2C T cell subset, CD4+ or CD8+ T cells, or bulk PBMC T cells (not recorded which). The chain combines TRBV29-1 with TRBJ1-1; as DNA is missing, the TRBD1 call by TCRdb cannot be tested. The CDR3 loop is CSVGTGSEAFF.